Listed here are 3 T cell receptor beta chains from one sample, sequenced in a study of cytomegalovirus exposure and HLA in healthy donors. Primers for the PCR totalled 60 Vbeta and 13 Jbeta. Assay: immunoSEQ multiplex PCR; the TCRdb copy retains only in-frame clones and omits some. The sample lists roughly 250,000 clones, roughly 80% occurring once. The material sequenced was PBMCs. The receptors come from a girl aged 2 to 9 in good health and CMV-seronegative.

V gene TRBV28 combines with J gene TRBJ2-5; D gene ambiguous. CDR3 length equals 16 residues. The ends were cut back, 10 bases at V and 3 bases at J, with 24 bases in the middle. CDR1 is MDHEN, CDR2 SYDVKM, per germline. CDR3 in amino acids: CATTTPWRRSEETQYF. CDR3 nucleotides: TGTGCCACCACTACCCCGTGGCGTCGATCGGAAGAGACCCAGTACTTC.

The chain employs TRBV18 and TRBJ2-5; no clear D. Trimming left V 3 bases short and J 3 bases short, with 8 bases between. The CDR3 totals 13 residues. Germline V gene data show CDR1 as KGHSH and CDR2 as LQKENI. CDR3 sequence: CASSPLGKETQYF. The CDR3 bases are TGTGCCAGCTCACCGTTGGGCAAAGAGACCCAGTACTTC.

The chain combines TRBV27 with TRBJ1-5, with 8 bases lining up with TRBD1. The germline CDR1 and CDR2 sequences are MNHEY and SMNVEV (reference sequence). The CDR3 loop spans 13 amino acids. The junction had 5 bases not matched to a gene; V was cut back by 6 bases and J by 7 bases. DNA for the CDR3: TGTGCCAGCAGCTGGACAGGGAAACAGCCCCAGCATTTT. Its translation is CASSWTGKQPQHF.